The 2 T cell receptor beta chains presented below share a single source sample, sequenced in a study of blood T cell repertoires in COVID-19 (dated by TCRdb to about 2020). Preparation of the library involved the immunoSEQ multiplex PCR assay. TCRdb carries this immuneACCESS record with in-frame sequences only. Its versions omit some clonotypes, under half of them owing to an unresolved V gene in the studies checked, with the rest unexplained. The sample data list around 94,000 clones, and approximately 86% of these were observed just once. The ten largest clones take up roughly 1.7% of the sample. Material for sequencing was peripheral blood. The source of these receptors is an elderly man with acute or convalescent COVID-19.

The chain uses TRBV18 and TRBJ1-3; 7 bases align to TRBD1. This CDR3 spans 12 amino acids. V shed 1 base and J 14 bases; nucleotides not matched to a gene: 5. Per germline, CDR1 KGHSH and CDR2 LQKENI. The CDR3: CASSPQTGRLYF. The DNA of the CDR3 is TGTGCCAGCTCACCACAGACAGGGCGCTTATATTTT.

The chain is built from TRBV28 and TRBJ2-3, with 8 bases matching TRBD2. Trimming removed 7 bases from V and 4 bases from J; junction bases left unmatched: 7. This CDR3 contains 14 residues. Germline-derived CDR1 and CDR2 are MDHEN and SYDVKM. CDR3 in amino acids: CASKGTRGADTQYF. CDR3 sequence (DNA): TGTGCCAGCAAAGGGACTAGAGGTGCAGATACGCAGTATTTT.